The T cell receptor (beta chain) described here comes from a study of T cell changes during pregnancy in multiple sclerosis. The method was immunoSEQ multiplex PCR; TCRdb's version includes in-frame clones alone and lacks a portion of them. In the table there are approximately 65,000 clones, about 96% of which are singletons. The CDR3 has 15 residues. V trimming: 4 bases; J trimming: 3 bases; junction bases outside the gene matches: 4. CDR1 is SGHDN, CDR2 FVKESK, per germline. The chain has TRBV14 and TRBJ2-1; 9 nucleotides agree with TRBD2. The sequence was collected from a female donor with multiple sclerosis, enrolled in a pregnancy study. The material was CD8+ T cells from peripheral blood mononuclear cells, obtained after pregnancy. CDR3 amino acids: CASSLGTSSYNEQFF. In nucleotides, the CDR3 is TGTGCCAGCAGCCTCGGGACTAGCAGCTACAATGAGCAGTTCTTC.